This paragraph reports one T cell receptor (beta chain). What it binds is not known. The treatment: around 19 received Ad26.COV2.S at low or high dose, single or two shots; 5 received placebo; per-sample allocation not given. Vaccine and placebo recipients were sampled on day 63 after the first injection. This sample is drawn from a study of Ad26.COV2.S vaccination and SARS-CoV-2 variants. Study information: Enrollment placed the donor in the COV1001 Ad26.COV2.S trial arm. Ad26.COV2.S given intramuscularly, once or twice 56 days apart. General study findings and limits: Non-spike TCR breadth showed similarity between vaccine and placebo recipients. There was reportedly substantial breadth in spike-specific CD8+ and CD4+ T cell responses after vaccination.

Produced via immunoSEQ multiplex PCR; TCRdb's table is partial and in-frame only. The sample gives some 340,000 clones, 70% to 90% of which show up once; 1.9% is in the top ten. The source is a person aged 18 to 59 who received the Ad26.COV2.S COVID-19 vaccine or a placebo. Sequences were derived from peripheral blood, sampled in a trial of Ad26.COV2.S vaccine versus placebo.

The CDR3 DNA reads TGTGCCAGCAGTCGCAGGGTTTACAATGAGCAGTTCTTC. It specifies CASSRRVYNEQFF. This rearrangement joins TRBV27 to TRBJ2-1; possible D gene TRBD1, 5 bases. Germline CDR1 reads MNHEY; CDR2 reads SMNVEV (reference sequence). The CDR3 has 13 residues. V was pared by 5 bases and J by 4 bases, with 9 bases between.